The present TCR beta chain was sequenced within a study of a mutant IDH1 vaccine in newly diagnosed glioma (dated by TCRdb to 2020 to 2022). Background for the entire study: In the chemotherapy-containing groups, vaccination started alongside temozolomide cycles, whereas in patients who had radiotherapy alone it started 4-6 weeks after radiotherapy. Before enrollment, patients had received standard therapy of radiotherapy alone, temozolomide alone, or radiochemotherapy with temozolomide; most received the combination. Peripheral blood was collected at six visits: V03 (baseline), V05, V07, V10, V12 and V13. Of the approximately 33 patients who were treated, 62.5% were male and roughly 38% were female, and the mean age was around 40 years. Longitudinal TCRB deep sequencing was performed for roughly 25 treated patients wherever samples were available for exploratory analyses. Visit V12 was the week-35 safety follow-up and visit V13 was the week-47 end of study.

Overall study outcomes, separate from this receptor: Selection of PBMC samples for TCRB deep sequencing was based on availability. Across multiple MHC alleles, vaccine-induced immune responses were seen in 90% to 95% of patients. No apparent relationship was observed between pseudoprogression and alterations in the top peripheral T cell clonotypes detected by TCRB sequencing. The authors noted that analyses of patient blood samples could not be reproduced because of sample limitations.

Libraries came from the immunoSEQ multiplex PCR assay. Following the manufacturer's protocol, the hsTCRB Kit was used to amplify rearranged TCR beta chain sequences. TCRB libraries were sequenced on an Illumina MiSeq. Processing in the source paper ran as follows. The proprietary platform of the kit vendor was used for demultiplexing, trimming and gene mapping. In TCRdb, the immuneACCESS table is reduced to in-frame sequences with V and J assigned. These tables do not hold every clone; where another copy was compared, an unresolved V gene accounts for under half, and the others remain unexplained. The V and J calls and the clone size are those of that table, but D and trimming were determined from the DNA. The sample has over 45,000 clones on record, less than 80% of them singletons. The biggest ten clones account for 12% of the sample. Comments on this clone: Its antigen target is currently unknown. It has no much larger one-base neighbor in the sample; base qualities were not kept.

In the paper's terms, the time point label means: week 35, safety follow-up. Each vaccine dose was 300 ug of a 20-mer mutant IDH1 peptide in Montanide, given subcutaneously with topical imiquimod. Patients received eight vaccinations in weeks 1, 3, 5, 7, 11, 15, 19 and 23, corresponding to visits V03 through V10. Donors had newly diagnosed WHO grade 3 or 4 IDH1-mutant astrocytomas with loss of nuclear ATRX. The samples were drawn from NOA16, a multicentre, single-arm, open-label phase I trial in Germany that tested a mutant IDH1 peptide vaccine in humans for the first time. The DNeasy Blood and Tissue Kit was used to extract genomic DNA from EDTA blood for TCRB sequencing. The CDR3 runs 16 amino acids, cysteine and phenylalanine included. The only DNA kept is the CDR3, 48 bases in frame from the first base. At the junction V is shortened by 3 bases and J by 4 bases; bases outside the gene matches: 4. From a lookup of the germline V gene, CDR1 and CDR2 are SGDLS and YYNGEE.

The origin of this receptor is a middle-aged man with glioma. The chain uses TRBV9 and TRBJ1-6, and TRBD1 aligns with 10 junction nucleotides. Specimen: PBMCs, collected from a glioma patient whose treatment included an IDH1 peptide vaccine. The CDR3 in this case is CASSGGQGGYNSPLHF. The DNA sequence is TGTGCCAGCAGCGGAGGACAGGGGGGGTATAATTCACCCCTCCACTTT. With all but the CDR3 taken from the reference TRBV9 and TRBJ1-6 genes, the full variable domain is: DSGVTQTPKHLITATGQRVTLRCSPRSGDLSVYWYQQSLDQGLQFLIQYYNGEERAKGNILERFSAQQFPDLHSELNLSSLELGDSALYFCASSGGQGGYNSPLHFGNGTRLTVT.